This TCR beta chain was observed in a study of graft-versus-host responses after intestinal transplantation. Comments on this clone: The antigen is unknown.

The method was immunoSEQ multiplex PCR; TCRdb's version includes in-frame clones alone and lacks a portion of them. The sample holds almost 85,000 clones, roughly 89% seen once. There are 15 residues in the CDR3. Germline assignment: CDR1 MDHEN and CDR2 SYDVKM. Trimming took 6 bases from V and 0 from J; bases not matched to a gene: 3. The chain uses TRBV28 and TRBJ2-7; 12 nucleotides agree with TRBD2. This material consisted of unstimulated CD4+ T cells sorted from spleen or lymph node cells, taken before intestinal transplant. This TCR derives from a human donor who received an intestinal transplant. CDR3 region: CASRRTSGDSYEQYF. DNA of the CDR3: TGTGCCAGCAGACGGACTAGCGGGGACTCCTACGAGCAGTACTTC.